Shown below are 14 T cell receptor beta chains from a single sample sequenced in a study of T cells in Graves' hyperthyroidism and ophthalmopathy. Researchers took RNA transcripts and amplified the TCR beta CDR3 regions from them. The HTBI primer set drove a first-round RT-PCR of the TCR CDR3. TCRdb recomputed calls from the multiplex PCR reads with MiXCR, one row per CDR3 protein. The repertoire has around 36,000 distinct CDR3 sequences, under 60% of them found once; the top ten carry around a sixth. Material for sequencing was blood. The receptors come from a man in his forties with Graves' ophthalmopathy.

In its sample, this clonotype ranks as medium-sized. CDR3 sequence: CASTTNRGETQYF. The CDR3 coding sequence is TGTGCCAGCACCACGAACAGGGGAGAGACCCAGTACTTC. The chain combines TRBV2 with TRBJ2-5, with 7 positions matching TRBD1. This CDR3 region has 13 residues. CDR1 and CDR2 (germline): SNHLY, FYNNEI. J gave up 4 bases and V 7 bases, and 6 bases lay outside the gene matches.

The chain uses TRBV9 and TRBJ2-6; D ambiguous. Trimming removed 4 bases at V and 4 bases at J, with 9 bases between. CDR3 length: 14 residues. Germline CDR1 and CDR2: SGDLS and YYNGEE. CDR3 nucleotide sequence: TGTGCCAGCAGCCCCCCTCAAGGGGCCAACGTCCTGACTTTC. It encodes CASSPPQGANVLTF.

The chain carries TRBV20-1 and TRBJ2-7; 8 bases are shared with TRBD1. There are 13 residues in the CDR3. Germline trimming cut 5 bases from V and 3 bases from J; bases unmatched to any gene: 6. CDR1 DFQATT and CDR2 SNEGSKA come from the germline V gene (reference sequence). In DNA form, the CDR3 reads TGCAGTGCTCTTCCGGGACAGGACTACGAGCAGTACTTC. The encoded protein is CSALPGQDYEQYF.

There are many counts of this clonotype. CDR3 in amino acids: CASSERGGSYNEQFF. Here the CDR3 DNA reads TGTGCCAGCAGTGAGCGGGGGGGCTCCTACAATGAGCAGTTCTTC. The chain employs TRBV6-4 and TRBJ2-1; 9 nucleotides match TRBD2. This CDR3 spans 15 amino acids. V was clipped by 3 bases and J by 0 bases; unmatched bases: 0. CDR1 MRHNA and CDR2 SNTAGT come from the germline V gene.

The chain uses TRBV4-1 and TRBJ2-5; TRBD1 might be the D (5 bases). This CDR3 is built from 14 residues. The V end was cut by 1 base, the J end by 14 bases, with 20 bases between. Germline loops: CDR1 MGHRA, CDR2 YSYEKL. CDR3 residues: CASSQGQSQETHYF. CDR3 DNA sequence: TGCGCCAGCAGCCAAGGACAGAGCCAAGAGACTCATTACTTC.

This clonotype was seen repeatedly, ten times or more. V and J are TRBV11-2 and TRBJ1-1; the D gene is possibly TRBD1 (5 bases). Germline V CDR1 and CDR2: SGHAT, FQNNGV. V was trimmed by 7 bases and J by 0 bases, leaving 27 bases between them. This CDR3 contains 19 residues. The CDR3 sequence is CASTLRHRSTGIMNTEAFF. The CDR3 DNA reads TGTGCCAGCACCCTTAGGCACAGGTCAACGGGAATCATGAACACTGAAGCTTTCTTT.

With respect to this clonotype: At one boundary the junction diverges from the germline segment, which might be a read error. This chain joins TRBV7-9 and TRBJ2-7, with D uncertain. Germline-derived CDR1 and CDR2 are SEHNR and FQNEAQ (reference sequence). The length of the CDR3 is 11 residues. CDR3 region: CVSSPLGVQYF. The CDR3 DNA is TGTGTCAGCAGCCCCCTGGGCGTGCAGTACTTC.

CDR3 sequence: CASSRVDGGLNTEAFF. Written as DNA, the CDR3 is TGTGCCAGCTCACGGGTAGACGGGGGATTGAACACTGAAGCTTTCTTT. This rearrangement joins TRBV25-1 to TRBJ1-1, with a possible D match to TRBD1 (5 bases). The CDR3 spans 16 residues. Trimming cost V 8 bases and J 0 bases, with 19 bases left between them. Germline CDR1 MGHDK, CDR2 SYGVNS.

This clonotype came up many times. The chain couples TRBV12-3 or TRBV12-4 to TRBJ2-7; D is undetermined. Trimming removed 1 base at V and 6 bases at J, with 7 bases between. CDR3 length: 12 residues. DNA of the CDR3: TGTGCCAGCAGTTTAGATGGGTTCGAGCAGTACTTC. Translation gives CASSLDGFEQYF.

V gene TRBV2 combines with J gene TRBJ2-5, with D tentatively TRBD2 (6 bases). This CDR3 has 12 residues. CDR1 is SNHLY and CDR2 is FYNNEI in the germline V gene. Trimming removed 10 bases from V and 5 bases from J, with 14 bases in between. Here the CDR3 reads CATQREWETQYF. The CDR3 bases are TGTGCCACCCAACGGGAGTGGGAGACCCAGTACTTC.

Worth noting for this clonotype: No conserved phenylalanine or tryptophan is present at the end of the CDR3, so a read error is the likely explanation. The CDR3 protein is CSELGTGGREQFS. As DNA, the CDR3 is TGCAGCGAACTAGGTACCGGGGGCCGGGAGCAGTTCTCC. This sequence joins TRBV20-1 and TRBJ2-1; D is possibly TRBD1 or TRBD2 (6 bases each). The CDR3 is made up of 13 amino acids. CDR1 and CDR2 (germline): DFQATT, SNEGSKA (reference sequence).

At least ten counts were recorded for this clonotype. One end of the junction does not line up with germline, which may come from a read error. The J gene is TRBJ2-4, the V gene TRBV2; D tentatively fits TRBD1 or TRBD2 (5 bases each). Germline assignment: CDR1 SNHLY and CDR2 FYNNEI. The CDR3 runs 15 residues. CDR3 in DNA: TGTGCCTGCAGAGTAGGGGCCGGGACCAAAAACATTCAGTACTTC. As protein: CACRVGAGTKNIQYF.

This clonotype is classed as medium-sized (0.01 to 0.1%). The J gene is TRBJ1-3, the V gene TRBV6-5; tentative D call: TRBD1 (5 bases). The ends were cut back, 9 bases at V and 8 bases at J, with 8 bases in the middle. Looked up from germline, CDR1 is MNHEY and CDR2 is SVGAGI. CDR3 length: 10 residues. This chain's CDR3 is CASWGDTIYF. In DNA, the CDR3 is TGTGCCAGTTGGGGGGACACCATATATTTT.

The table lists this clonotype with many counts. V gene TRBV19 combines with J gene TRBJ1-2; D is perhaps TRBD1 (6 bases). Deletions cut 7 bases from V and 4 bases from J, with 19 bases between. Germline CDR1 LNHDA, CDR2 SQIVND (reference sequence). The CDR3 has 15 residues. The CDR3 DNA reads TGTGCCAGTATCCCGGGGGGCCAATCAAGCTATGGCTACACCTTC. This translates into CASIPGGQSSYGYTF.